Each of the 27 T cell receptor beta chains below was sequenced from the same sample in a study of T cells in Graves' hyperthyroidism and ophthalmopathy (dated by TCRdb to the late 2010s). The library was obtained by multiplex PCR. The sample was run on an Illumina HiSeq 2000. The TCR beta CDR3 regions were amplified from RNA transcripts. The first round of RT-PCR for the TCR CDR3 was performed with the HTBI primer set and the Qiagen OneStep RT-PCR kit. The public reads were reanalyzed by TCRdb: fastp trimming at Q25, MiXCR alignment, in-frame beta chains only. Each entry is one CDR3 protein sequence, shown with its most common DNA and genes. The sample table records about half a million distinct CDR3 sequences; 15% to 20% of these occur just once. Of the sample, roughly 44% is held by the ten largest clones. The sequenced material came from blood. All receptors come from a man aged 35 to 55 with Graves' ophthalmopathy.

For this clonotype: Relative to the germline gene, one junction end is altered; a read error may explain this. The chain links TRBV3-1 to TRBJ1-1; tentatively, D is TRBD1 (6 bases). This CDR3 comprises 14 residues. From germline, CDR1 is LGHDT and CDR2 YNNKEL (reference sequence). DNA for the CDR3: TGTGCCAGCAGCTCCCGTCCCGGGGGCGCTGAAGCTCTCTTT. The encoded protein is CASSSRPGGAEALF.

This clonotype was detected ten times or more. V usage is TRBV20-1 and J usage is TRBJ1-5; D gene ambiguous. V lost 3 bases, J lost 7 bases, and 16 bases lay in between. CDR1 and CDR2 from the germline V gene are DFQATT and SNEGSKA (reference sequence). The CDR3 is 14 amino acids. The DNA of the CDR3 is TGCAGTGCTAGTGGGAGCCGTGGGAACCAGCCCCAGCATTTT. Its translation: CSASGSRGNQPQHF.

The rearrangement uses TRBV20-1 and TRBJ1-5; maybe TRBD1 (5 bases). The CDR3 runs to 12 residues. V gave up 3 bases and J gave up 5 bases, with 8 bases separating them. Germline CDR1 DFQATT, CDR2 SNEGSKA (reference sequence). The CDR3 loop reads CSASREDQPQHF. CDR3 DNA sequence: TGCAGTGCTAGCAGGGAGGATCAGCCCCAGCATTTT.

V usage is TRBV27 and J usage is TRBJ1-2, with D possibly being TRBD1 (6 bases). The V end was cut by 2 bases, the J end by 0 bases, with 10 bases between. The CDR3 length is 15 residues. The germline V gene encodes CDR1 MNHEY and CDR2 SMNVEV (reference sequence). The CDR3: CASSLRGAANYGYTF. CDR3 DNA sequence: TGTGCCAGCAGTTTACGGGGGGCTGCTAACTATGGCTACACCTTC.

This clonotype was seen a handful of times. The gene calls are TRBV30 and TRBJ1-2, with a possible D match to TRBD1 (5 bases). This CDR3 contains 12 residues. Trimming took 3 bases from V and 8 from J, leaving 13 bases between them. Germline values: CDR1 GTSNPN, CDR2 SVGIG (reference sequence). CDR3 bases: TGTGCCTGGAGGCGGGACCAGGGCGGCTACACCTTC. Translating it yields CAWRRDQGGYTF.

The chain couples TRBV30 to TRBJ2-2; no clear D gene. Between the trimmed V and J ends, which lost 1 base and 8 bases, there was a span of 8 bases. The V gene's germline CDR1 is GTSNPN and CDR2 SVGIG (reference sequence). The CDR3 length is 12 residues. The CDR3 sequence: CAWSAPPGELFF. DNA for the CDR3: TGTGCCTGGAGTGCCCCCCCGGGGGAGCTGTTTTTT.

CDR3 bases: TGTGCCACTAGCGGGGGGGCCACAGATACGCAGTATTTT. Translated, it gives CATSGGATDTQYF. This rearrangement joins TRBV7-6 to TRBJ2-3; the match to TRBD2 covers 12 bases. J was trimmed by 2 bases and V by 10 bases; bases with no gene match: 1. The germline CDR1 and CDR2 sequences are SGHVS and FNYEAQ. The CDR3 is 13 residues long. Complete variable domain (other parts from reference TRBV7-6 and TRBJ2-3): GAGVSQSPRYKVTKRGQDVALRCDPISGHVSLYWYRQALGQGPEFLTYFNYEAQQDKSGLPNDRFSAERPEGSISTLTIQRTEQRDSAMYRCATSGGATDTQYFGPGTRLTVL.

This clonotype showed up many times. V is TRBV7-2 and J is TRBJ2-2; 11 bases align to TRBD2. V shed 4 bases and J 1 base; nucleotides not matched to a gene: 2. The CDR3 runs 16 residues. Germline V lookup: CDR1 SGHTA, CDR2 FQGNSA. CDR3 sequence: CASSSLAGGNTGELFF. In nucleotides, the CDR3 is TGTGCCAGCAGCTCCCTAGCGGGAGGGAACACCGGGGAGCTGTTTTTT. Using reference TRBV7-2 and TRBJ2-2 for the parts outside the CDR3, the full variable domain is GAGVSQSPSNKVTEKGKDVELRCDPISGHTALYWYRQSLGQGLEFLIYFQGNSAPDKSGLPSDRFSAERTGGSVSTLTIQRTQQEDSAVYLCASSSLAGGNTGELFFGEGSRLTVL.

This clonotype occurred a few times. The CDR3 DNA sequence: TGTGCCAGCCTACCGGGACAGGGTAGGAATGAGCAGTTCTTC. Protein sequence: CASLPGQGRNEQFF. This chain uses TRBV19 with TRBJ2-1, with 9 bases that match TRBD1. Germline lookup yields CDR1 LNHDA and CDR2 SQIVND (reference sequence). The CDR3 sequence is 14 residues long. J lost 7 bases, V lost 9 bases, and 10 bases had no gene match.

This clonotype was observed once. A single base separates this from a much larger clone, so it may be a read error. The chain recombines TRBV7-6 with TRBJ2-7; TRBD2 aligns across 11 bases. The germline gives CDR1 SGHVS, CDR2 FNYEAQ. The ends lost 5 bases at V and 7 bases at J; junction bases unmatched: 13. The CDR3 totals 16 residues. DNA for the CDR3: TGTGCCAGCAGCCAACTCCCCCTAGCGGGGGGTAATGAGCAGTACTTC. It is translated as CASSQLPLAGGNEQYF.

This clonotype was detected ten times or more. The chain employs TRBV20-1 and TRBJ1-5; the D gene is possibly TRBD1 (5 bases). CDR1 and CDR2 from the germline V gene are DFQATT and SNEGSKA (reference sequence). The CDR3 runs to 14 residues. V shed 4 bases and J shed 1 base, with 11 bases lying between them. This CDR3 reads CSAISGDSNQPQHF. The CDR3 DNA follows: TGCAGTGCTATTAGTGGGGACAGCAATCAGCCCCAGCATTTT.

This clonotype showed up many times. The genes are TRBV11-2 and TRBJ1-1, with D possibly being TRBD1 (5 bases). The germline V gene encodes CDR1 SGHAT and CDR2 FQNNGV. The CDR3 has 19 amino acids. The ends were cut back, 5 bases at V and 0 bases at J, with 25 bases in the middle. In DNA, the CDR3 is TGTGCCAGCAGCCGGGGCTATCTAAGGGAGGGCTTTATGAACACTGAAGCTTTCTTT. Translating it yields CASSRGYLREGFMNTEAFF.

In this sample, this clonotype turned up many times. The V call is TRBV28, the J call TRBJ1-5, with D unclear. CDR1 and CDR2 (germline): MDHEN, SYDVKM. The CDR3 totals 16 residues. Trimming stripped 1 base from V and 3 bases from J, with 13 bases between. The CDR3 bases are TGTGCCAGCAGTTTATTCGCGTCGCACCTCAATCAGCCCCAGCATTTT. Translation: CASSLFASHLNQPQHF.

The rearrangement links TRBV10-1 to TRBJ2-5; 7 bases line up with TRBD2. In germline, CDR1 is WNHNN, CDR2 SYGVQD (reference sequence). The CDR3 covers 15 residues. Trimming removed 8 bases from V and 2 bases from J; junction bases left unmatched: 11. The DNA of the CDR3 is TGCGCCAGCCCGAGTCCTAGCGGAAAGCAAGAGACCCAGTACTTC. Translation: CASPSPSGKQETQYF.

This chain connects TRBV5-6 to TRBJ2-2; TRBD2 agrees at 10 bases. Germline CDR1 SGHDT, CDR2 YYEEEE. This CDR3 comprises 19 residues. The V gene end was trimmed by 0 bases and the J gene end by 1 base; junction bases not matched to a gene: 9. In nucleotides, the CDR3 is TGTGCCAGCAGCTTGGCTTATCGACTAGCGGGCGGGAACACCGGGGAGCTGTTTTTT. Its protein product is CASSLAYRLAGGNTGELFF.

This clonotype was counted only a few times. J is TRBJ1-5 and V is TRBV6-2 or TRBV6-3, with D maybe TRBD1 (6 bases). CDR1 and CDR2 (germline): MNHEY, SVGEGT. V shed 8 bases and J shed 4 bases, with 15 bases lying between them. CDR3 length: 14 amino acids. The CDR3 is CASSATGTNQPQHF. As DNA, the CDR3 is TGTGCCAGCTCCGCGACAGGAACAAATCAGCCCCAGCATTTT.

A few counts support this clonotype. V and J are TRBV28 and TRBJ1-5; TRBD1 is a possible D gene (5 bases). V shed 2 bases and J shed 9 bases, with 20 bases lying between them. Germline CDR1 is MDHEN and CDR2 is SYDVKM. This CDR3 contains 16 residues. CDR3 DNA: TGTGCCAGCAGTTTAAGTCGGTCCGCAGCTGGGGGGCCCCAGCATTTT. It is translated as CASSLSRSAAGGPQHF.

This sequence joins TRBV7-3 and TRBJ2-7, with 12 bases lining up with TRBD2. With V trimmed by 5 bases and J by 7 bases, 12 bases remained unmatched. Germline CDR1 SGHTA, CDR2 FQGTGA. The CDR3 runs to 16 residues. The DNA of the CDR3 is TGTGCCAGCAGCCCTAATCGACTAGCGGGAGTTAGTGAGCAGTACTTC. Translated, it gives CASSPNRLAGVSEQYF.

The gene calls are TRBV20-1 and TRBJ2-3, with TRBD2 identical over 13 bases. The germline V gene has CDR1 DFQATT and CDR2 SNEGSKA (reference sequence). The trim removed 1 base at V and 2 bases at J, leaving 3 bases unmatched. The CDR3 totals 16 residues. CDR3 region: CSARGGLAGNTDTQYF. The DNA of the CDR3 is TGCAGTGCTAGAGGGGGACTAGCGGGAAACACAGATACGCAGTATTTT.

This chain links TRBV11-2 with TRBJ2-3; 15 bases are shared with TRBD2. V trimming: 4 bases; J trimming: 5 bases; junction bases outside the gene matches: 7. The CDR3 extends over 17 amino acids. In germline, CDR1 is SGHAT, CDR2 FQNNGV. CDR3 sequence reads: CASSSGLAGGFEDTQYF. The CDR3 DNA reads TGTGCCAGCAGCTCTGGACTAGCGGGGGGGTTTGAAGATACGCAGTATTTT.

This clonotype was seen only a few times. CDR3 nucleotides: TGTGCCAGCAGTTTAGGGGGAGGACAGGGGTCATTCTATGGCTACACCTTC. Translated, it gives CASSLGGGQGSFYGYTF. V and J are TRBV28 and TRBJ1-2; 9 nucleotides line up with TRBD1. Trimming removed 2 bases from V and 4 bases from J; junction bases left unmatched: 11. The CDR3 sequence is 17 residues long. CDR1 and CDR2 from the germline V gene are MDHEN and SYDVKM.

This clonotype was counted ten times or more. V and J are TRBV2 and TRBJ2-3, with TRBD2 identical over 10 bases. V trimming: 5 bases; J trimming: 5 bases; junction bases outside the gene matches: 10. The germline gives CDR1 SNHLY, CDR2 FYNNEI. CDR3 length: 16 residues. The chain's CDR3 is CASSLGLARLGDTQYF. The CDR3, as DNA: TGTGCCAGCAGTCTGGGACTAGCGAGACTTGGAGATACGCAGTATTTT. The full variable domain, its missing parts supplied by reference TRBV2 and TRBJ2-3, is EPEVTQTPSHQVTQMGQEVILRCVPISNHLYFYWYRQILGQKVEFLVSFYNNEISEKSEIFDDQFSVERPDGSNFTLKIRSTKLEDSAMYFCASSLGLARLGDTQYFGPGTRLTVL.

This clonotype was detected only a few times. The gene calls are TRBV7-8 and TRBJ1-3, with 9 nucleotides matching TRBD1. CDR1 is SGHVS, CDR2 FQNEAQ, per germline. The CDR3 is 15 amino acids. The junction had 4 bases not matched to a gene; V was cut back by 4 bases and J by 3 bases. This CDR3 is CASSSDRGGGNTIYF. DNA of the CDR3: TGTGCCAGCAGCTCGGACAGGGGAGGTGGAAACACCATATATTTT.

This clonotype was detected ten times or more. J is TRBJ2-3 and V is TRBV3-1; either TRBD1 or TRBD2 may supply D (5 bases each). V dropped 10 bases and J dropped 0 bases, with 11 bases sitting between them. CDR1 and CDR2 from the germline V gene are LGHDT and YNNKEL (reference sequence). This CDR3 has 13 amino acids. The CDR3 DNA reads TGTGCCACCAAGGGACCCAGCACAGATACGCAGTATTTT. Translated, it gives CATKGPSTDTQYF.

In this sample, this clonotype turned up many times. The genes are TRBV3-1 and TRBJ2-7, with 10 bases fitting TRBD1. This CDR3 is built from 15 residues. Trimming removed 4 bases from V and 5 bases from J; junction bases left unmatched: 8. Germline CDR1 and CDR2: LGHDT and YNNKEL (reference sequence). The CDR3 nucleotides read TGTGCCAGCAGCCCCCTGACAGGGGGCTCTGACGAGCAGTACTTC. Translating gives CASSPLTGGSDEQYF.

The J gene is TRBJ2-3, the V gene TRBV2; D might be TRBD2 (5 bases). The CDR3 is 12 amino acids. V was trimmed by 8 bases and J by 1 base, leaving 7 bases between them. Germline-derived CDR1 and CDR2 are SNHLY and FYNNEI. The CDR3, as DNA: TGTGCCAGCGGACTCCGCACAGATACGCAGTATTTT. Its translation: CASGLRTDTQYF.

The V gene is TRBV28, the J gene TRBJ1-5, with D hard to call. This CDR3 has 17 residues. V was trimmed by 6 bases and J by 0 bases, leaving 18 bases between them. CDR1 is MDHEN, CDR2 SYDVKM, per germline. The CDR3 here is CASRGRRLRNSNQPQHF. The CDR3, as DNA: TGTGCCAGCAGGGGGAGACGGCTACGAAATAGCAATCAGCCCCAGCATTTT.